These 9 T cell receptor beta chains were all obtained from the same sample, sequenced in a study of CD8+CD57+ T cells in acquired aplastic anemia. CDR3 and TCR beta VDJ profiling relied on a genomic DNA template. Each CDR3 protein gets one entry after TCRdb re-called the reads with MiXCR. Found here are about 160,000 distinct CDR3 sequences, roughly two thirds of them singletons; the top ten hold 35% to 60%. An expansion of CD8+CD57+ cells by flow cytometry had been shown in patients chosen for sequencing. Specimen: sorted CD4+, CD8+, or CD8+CD57+ T cells (not recorded which) from PBMCs. Every receptor here comes from a human donor with aplastic anemia.

This clonotype was observed many times. This sequence joins TRBV10-2 and TRBJ2-1; TRBD1 agrees at 9 bases. J gave up 4 bases and V 3 bases, and 10 bases lay outside the gene matches. Germline V lookup: CDR1 WSHSY, CDR2 SAAADI. The CDR3 runs to 17 residues. The CDR3 coding sequence is TGCGCCAGCAGTGACGCCCCGACAGGGGGGCTATACAATGAGCAGTTCTTC. This sequence encodes CASSDAPTGGLYNEQFF.

This chain connects TRBV2 to TRBJ2-3; D is ambiguous. This CDR3 comprises 13 residues. Germline V gene sequence: CDR1 SNHLY, CDR2 FYNNEI. With 4 bases removed from V and 1 base from J, the gap between germline ends came to 6 bases. The CDR3 DNA follows: TGTGCCAGCAGTGTCAGCCGCACAGATACGCAGTATTTT. Residues: CASSVSRTDTQYF. The full variable domain, its missing parts supplied by reference TRBV2 and TRBJ2-3, is EPEVTQTPSHQVTQMGQEVILRCVPISNHLYFYWYRQILGQKVEFLVSFYNNEISEKSEIFDDQFSVERPDGSNFTLKIRSTKLEDSAMYFCASSVSRTDTQYFGPGTRLTVL.

CDR3 protein: CASSLRRLADTQYF. The CDR3 DNA reads as TGTGCCAGCAGTTTACGGAGACTAGCGGATACGCAGTATTTT. This sequence joins TRBV12-3 or TRBV12-4 and TRBJ2-3, with 8 bases fitting TRBD2. This CDR3 is built from 14 residues. J lost 6 bases, V lost 2 bases, and 4 bases had no gene match.

The chain recombines TRBV9 with TRBJ1-6; maybe TRBD1 (5 bases). CDR1 and CDR2 (germline): SGDLS, YYNGEE. This CDR3 has 15 residues. The V gene lost 3 bases and the J gene lost 6 bases, with 13 bases spanning the gap. CDR3 sequence reads: CASSAYLGGNSPLHF. CDR3 nucleotide sequence: TGTGCCAGCAGCGCGTACCTCGGGGGTAATTCACCCCTCCACTTT.

As to this clonotype: One end of the junction does not line up with germline, which may come from a read error. The chain employs TRBV20-1 and TRBJ2-5; possibly TRBD1 for D (6 bases). The length of the CDR3 is 15 residues. CDR1 is DFQATT, CDR2 SNEGSKA, per germline (reference sequence). The CDR3 loop reads CSARDPYRDQETQYF. In DNA, the CDR3 is TGCAGTGCTAGAGACCCATACAGGGACCAAGAGACCCAGTACTTT.

The chain is built from TRBV19 and TRBJ1-5; the D gene is possibly TRBD1 (5 bases). The germline V gene has CDR1 LNHDA and CDR2 SQIVND (reference sequence). The CDR3 has 13 residues. V was shortened by 7 bases and J by 3 bases, with 10 bases between the two germline ends. The CDR3 nucleotides read TGTGCCAGTATCGCGGGGGTCAATCAGCCCCAGCATTTT. The encoded protein is CASIAGVNQPQHF.

The chain has TRBV25-1 and TRBJ2-2; 14 bases are a match to TRBD2. CDR1 and CDR2 from the germline V gene are MGHDK and SYGVNS. V shed 3 bases and J 10 bases; nucleotides not matched to a gene: 4. The CDR3 sequence is 15 residues long. CDR3 in DNA: TGTGCCAGCAGTGACTTGGGACTAGCGGGAGAGGAGCTGTTTTTT. Residues: CASSDLGLAGEELFF.

This clonotype was recorded once. The V call is TRBV7-9, the J call TRBJ2-1, with D perhaps matching TRBD1 (5 bases). With 5 bases removed from V and 7 bases from J, the gap between germline ends came to 9 bases. The germline V gene encodes CDR1 SEHNR and CDR2 FQNEAQ (reference sequence). The CDR3 loop spans 12 amino acids. The CDR3 reads CASSPRANEQFF. The DNA for the CDR3 is TGTGCCAGCAGCCCCAGGGCTAATGAGCAGTTCTTC.

The rearrangement joins TRBV7-2 to TRBJ2-1; 11 nucleotides align to TRBD2. V trimming: 3 bases; J trimming: 4 bases; junction bases outside the gene matches: 5. This CDR3 comprises 16 residues. Germline-derived CDR1 and CDR2 are SGHTA and FQGNSA. CDR3 protein: CASSFFSGGAYNEQFF. CDR3 sequence (DNA): TGTGCCAGCAGCTTTTTTAGCGGGGGGGCATACAATGAGCAGTTCTTC.